A single sample is the source of the 25 T cell receptor beta chains below, sequenced in a study of blood T cells in healthy people across ages. Then a second PCR, running roughly 7 to 11 cycles, was carried out with a sample-barcoded 5' primer and a J-beta primer mix. MiXCR was run by TCRdb on the 5' RACE reads, yielding one entry per CDR3 protein. The sample has 1.5 million to 1.9 million distinct CDR3 sequences; 35% to 45% are singletons. The sample comprised blood. These TCRs come from a woman in her late teens or twenties in good health.

Comments on this clonotype: A read error may produce the germline difference seen at one junction end. As DNA, the CDR3 is TGTGCCAGCAGCTTGGTGGGGAACACTGGAGCTTTCTTT. It specifies CASSLVGNTGAFF. The genes are TRBV5-6 and TRBJ1-1; the D is unclear. CDR1 and CDR2 from the germline V gene are SGHDT and YYEEEE. This CDR3 region has 13 residues.

The V gene is TRBV11-2, the J gene TRBJ1-3, with 7 nucleotides matching TRBD1. The germline V gene has CDR1 SGHAT and CDR2 FQNNGV. The trim removed 8 bases at V and 2 bases at J, leaving 9 bases unmatched. The CDR3 runs 15 residues. Here the CDR3 reads CASGQGVETGNTIYF. The CDR3 region has the DNA TGTGCCAGCGGCCAGGGGGTAGAGACTGGAAACACCATATATTTT.

This sequence joins TRBV5-1 and TRBJ2-5; D remains ambiguous. Germline assignment: CDR1 SGHRS and CDR2 YFSETQ. The CDR3 extends over 12 amino acids. The CDR3 is CASGNPQETQYF. CDR3 nucleotide sequence: TGCGCTTCAGGCAACCCCCAAGAGACCCAGTACTTC.

This clonotype occurred a few times. CDR3 nucleotide sequence: TGTGCCAGCAGCTTTACTGGGAGGCCCCCGTTCAATGAGCAGTTCTTC. This translates into CASSFTGRPPFNEQFF. The chain recombines TRBV7-3 with TRBJ2-1, with D maybe TRBD2 (6 bases). This CDR3 spans 16 amino acids. Germline CDR1 and CDR2: SGHTA and FQGTGA. V lost 3 bases to trimming and J lost 6 bases, with 18 bases between them.

A few counts support this clonotype. V and J are TRBV4-3 and TRBJ2-1, with 9 bases aligning to TRBD1. Germline CDR1 reads LGHNA; CDR2 reads YSLEER. CDR3 length equals 17 residues. V lost 1 base and J lost 10; bases outside the gene matches: 14. The CDR3 region has the DNA TGCGCCAGCAGCCAAGGTTGGAGGACAGGGGACCTGCTAGAGCAGTTCTTC. Amino acids: CASSQGWRTGDLLEQFF.

This clonotype was seen ten or more times. The genes are TRBV29-1 and TRBJ2-1, with 12 bases fitting TRBD2. The CDR3 has 14 residues. The germline V gene has CDR1 SQVTM and CDR2 ANQGSEA. Trimming took 4 bases from V and 6 from J; bases not matched to a gene: 4. CDR3 protein: CSVVWTSGINEQFF. CDR3 nucleotide sequence: TGCAGCGTTGTTTGGACTAGCGGGATCAATGAGCAGTTCTTC.

CDR3 region: CASSSGREETQYF. CDR3 nucleotides: TGTGCCAGCAGTTCGGGCAGGGAAGAGACCCAGTACTTC. The chain employs TRBV12-3 or TRBV12-4 and TRBJ2-7, with D perhaps matching TRBD1 (5 bases). The J call may be in error: the DNA end matches TRBJ2-5 better. This CDR3 contains 13 residues.

This clonotype was recorded a few times. The chain couples TRBV7-3 to TRBJ2-3; D may be TRBD2 (6 bases). The germline V gene encodes CDR1 SGHTA and CDR2 FQGTGA. Trimming pared 2 bases from V and 2 bases from J, leaving 11 bases between. This CDR3 contains 15 residues. The CDR3 bases are TGTGCCAGCAGCTTAGCGGGACGGCTCACAGATACGCAGTATTTT. Translating gives CASSLAGRLTDTQYF.

The chain combines TRBV20-1 with TRBJ1-2, with 8 bases aligning to TRBD1. CDR1 is DFQATT, CDR2 SNEGSKA, per germline (reference sequence). The CDR3 has 15 residues. The J segment lost 6 bases and the V segment lost 6 bases, leaving 15 bases of the junction unmatched. The CDR3 nucleotides are TGCAGTGCAACCGGGACAGGTATTTTCGCCAATGGCTACACCTTC. Protein: CSATGTGIFANGYTF.

The chain joins TRBV2 to TRBJ2-7; TRBD2 is a possible D gene (5 bases). The V end lost 4 bases, the J end lost 2 bases, and 15 bases lay between the germline ends. This CDR3 is built from 15 residues. The V gene's germline CDR1 is SNHLY and CDR2 FYNNEI. The CDR3 spells CASSGYGESTYEQYF. As DNA, the CDR3 is TGTGCCAGCAGTGGTTACGGGGAGTCCACCTACGAGCAGTACTTC.

The chain combines TRBV30 with TRBJ1-2, with a weak D call TRBD1 (6 bases). CDR1 is GTSNPN, CDR2 SVGIG, per germline (reference sequence). This CDR3 comprises 15 residues. In nucleotides, the CDR3 is TGTGCTACGGTTGGCGGACAGTCAACCGTTTATGGCTACACCTTC. It codes for CATVGGQSTVYGYTF.

This clonotype has more than one count but fewer than ten. The gene calls are TRBV4-3 and TRBJ1-2; 9 positions agree with TRBD1. V gave up 4 bases and J gave up 4 bases; unmatched junction bases: 10. The CDR3 sequence is 16 residues long. Germline V gene data show CDR1 as LGHNA and CDR2 as YSLEER. CDR3 DNA sequence: TGCGCCAGCAGCCGAATAACCGGGACAGGGATCTATGGCTACACCTTC. Protein: CASSRITGTGIYGYTF.

A remark on this clonotype: Sequence at one end of the junction differs from germline and may be a read error. The CDR3 reads CASSVAASYEQYF. DNA of the CDR3: TGTGCCAGCAGCGTAGCTGCCTCCTACGAGCAGTACTTC. The rearrangement joins TRBV7-9 to TRBJ2-7; the D is unclear. Per the germline V gene, CDR1 is SEHNR and CDR2 is FQNEAQ (reference sequence). This CDR3 comprises 13 residues.

The chain combines TRBV2 with TRBJ1-5, with D possibly TRBD1 on 5 matching bases. Germline values: CDR1 SNHLY, CDR2 FYNNEI. The germline V and J ends were trimmed by 7 bases and 0 bases, with 13 bases remaining between them. This CDR3 has 15 residues. The CDR3 loop is CASKRDGGSNQPQHF. DNA of the CDR3: TGTGCCAGCAAGAGGGATGGGGGTAGCAATCAGCCCCAGCATTTT.

The gene calls are TRBV7-8 and TRBJ1-3; D call uncertain. The V gene's germline CDR1 is SGHVS and CDR2 FQNEAQ. Trimming took 5 bases from V and 1 from J, leaving 18 bases between them. The CDR3 consists of 17 residues. This CDR3 reads CASSTGIRRWSGNTIYF. CDR3 DNA sequence: TGTGCCAGCAGCACGGGGATAAGGCGTTGGTCTGGAAACACCATATATTTT.

Worth noting for this clonotype: A much more abundant neighbour one base away suggests this may be a read error. The J gene is TRBJ1-2, the V gene TRBV12-3 or TRBV12-4; D unclear. The V gene lost 5 bases and the J gene lost 1 base, with 8 bases spanning the gap. CDR3 length: 13 amino acids. The DNA for the CDR3 is TGTGCCAGCAGTGTACTGATTAACTATGGCTACACCTTC. It translates to CASSVLINYGYTF.

This clonotype was counted once. The chain links TRBV6-1 to TRBJ1-2; no firm D call. This CDR3 spans 14 amino acids. The V gene's germline CDR1 is MNHNS and CDR2 SASEGT. Trimming shortened V by 5 bases and J by 5 bases, and 15 bases separated the two germline ends. CDR3 coding DNA: TGTGCCAGCAGTCAAGGACGGAACAGTTATGGCTACACCTTC. Amino acids: CASSQGRNSYGYTF.

Here the CDR3 reads CASSLTGEKIYGYTF. For the CDR3, the DNA is TGTGCCAGCAGCTTGACAGGGGAAAAGATCTATGGCTACACCTTC. The rearrangement joins TRBV7-9 to TRBJ1-2, with 8 bases lining up with TRBD1. The CDR3 has 15 residues. Germline V gene lookup returns CDR1 SEHNR and CDR2 FQNEAQ (reference sequence). After removal of 3 bases from V and 4 bases from J, the junction contained 7 bases not matched to a gene. Combining the CDR3 with reference TRBV7-9 and TRBJ1-2 gives the whole variable domain DTGVSQNPRHKITKRGQNVTFRCDPISEHNRLYWYRQTLGQGPEFLTYFQNEAQLEKSRLLSDRFSAERPKGSFSTLEIQRTEQGDSAMYLCASSLTGEKIYGYTFGSGTRLTVV.

In the case of this clonotype: One end of the junction fails to match germline, which may point to a read error. The chain couples TRBV7-2 to TRBJ1-1; D remains unclear. This CDR3 region has 13 residues. Germline CDR1 and CDR2: SGHTA and FQGNSA. The CDR3, as DNA: TGTGCCAGCAGCATAGCGCGGATTTCTGAAGCTTTCTTT. This gives the protein CASSIARISEAFF.

Notes on this clonotype: One end of the junction varies from germline; a read error may be responsible. This chain joins TRBV7-2 and TRBJ2-2; TRBD2 agrees at 8 bases. Germline CDR1 SGHTA, CDR2 FQGNSA. This CDR3 has 15 amino acids. Here the CDR3 reads CAGSLDGLATGELFF. CDR3 nucleotide sequence: TGTGCCGGCAGCTTAGACGGACTAGCTACCGGGGAGCTGTTTTTT.

This chain links TRBV7-2 with TRBJ2-1; 7 bases align to TRBD2. From germline, CDR1 is SGHTA and CDR2 FQGNSA. The V gene end was trimmed by 4 bases and the J gene end by 6 bases; junction bases not matched to a gene: 9. CDR3 size: 15 residues. The CDR3 bases are TGTGCCAGCAGCTCTATCCGGGGGGTCGGCAATGAGCAGTTCTTC. It specifies CASSSIRGVGNEQFF.

The sample holds a few counts of this clonotype. V is TRBV12-3 or TRBV12-4 and J is TRBJ1-2; 9 bases are a match to TRBD1. The CDR3 runs to 14 residues. Unmatched junction bases numbered 4, after V lost 1 base and J lost 7 bases. The CDR3 nucleotides are TGTGCCAGCAGTTTAGTAGGACAGGGGTTTGGCTACACCTTC. Translated, it gives CASSLVGQGFGYTF.

The CDR3, as DNA: TGTGCCAGCAGCTTATATGGGGTTTACAATGAGCAGTTCTTC. Translating gives CASSLYGVYNEQFF. This rearrangement joins TRBV7-2 to TRBJ2-1; D uncertain. Germline CDR1 is SGHTA and CDR2 is FQGNSA. The CDR3 covers 14 residues. V dropped 2 bases and J dropped 4 bases, with 9 bases sitting between them.

The chain employs TRBV6-6 and TRBJ2-4, with 8 bases identical to TRBD1. Trimming removed 7 bases from V and 6 bases from J; junction bases left unmatched: 5. The CDR3 spans 13 residues. Germline assignment: CDR1 MNHNY and CDR2 SVGAGI (reference sequence). Written as DNA, the CDR3 is TGTGCCAGCATTCTAGACAGGGGAAACATTCAGTACTTC. Amino acids: CASILDRGNIQYF.

V and J are TRBV27 and TRBJ2-3; D gene ambiguous. This CDR3 region has 17 residues. Trimming removed 0 bases from V and 2 bases from J, with 15 bases in between. Germline V gene lookup returns CDR1 MNHEY and CDR2 SMNVEV (reference sequence). CDR3 nucleotide sequence: TGTGCCAGCAGTTTATCGTGGAGCAGCCTGGCCACAGATACGCAGTATTTT. Translating it yields CASSLSWSSLATDTQYF.